This TCR beta chain is drawn from a study of T cell responses to AZD1222 COVID-19 vaccine. The study, taken as a whole, reports: The number of AZD1222 recipients seropositive at baseline was only 5 to 7. Breadth and depth of Spike-specific TCRs rose after two AZD1222 doses.

V lost 1 base, J lost 1 base, and 11 bases lay in between. Germline CDR1 SGHRS, CDR2 YFSETQ. There are 15 residues in the CDR3. Note on this clone: The antigen remains undetermined.

Repertoires were generated with immunoSEQ multiplex PCR, while TCRdb's copy carries only in-frame clones and drops some. The sample holds 100,000 to 150,000 clones, approximately 90% seen once. This TCR came from an adult in good health. This chain uses TRBV5-1 with TRBJ1-1; tentatively, D is TRBD1 (6 bases). The sequencing used peripheral blood, collected on day 0 of AZD1222 vaccination. This CDR3 reads CASSLLGGGNTEAFF. The CDR3 DNA sequence: TGCGCCAGCAGCTTGTTAGGGGGAGGGAACACTGAAGCTTTCTTT.